What follows describes a single T cell receptor (beta chain). Antigen specificity is unknown. Repertoires were generated with immunoSEQ multiplex PCR, while TCRdb's copy carries only in-frame clones and drops some. The sample contains approximately 28,000 clones, around 92% of which appear only once. The entry originates in a study of T cell responses to AZD1222 COVID-19 vaccine. General study results and limits: The study sampled repertoires only after the peak T cell response. Nearly half of the spike-specific TCRs reportedly recognize variant regions that carry no mutations.

The CDR3 is 12 amino acids. The germline CDR1 and CDR2 sequences are SGHNT and YYREEE (reference sequence). Trimming at V came to 4 bases and at J to 4 bases, leaving 1 base not matched to a gene. The TCR was taken from an adult who received the AZD1222 COVID-19 vaccine. This chain joins TRBV5-4 and TRBJ2-5, with 7 bases lining up with TRBD2. Sequencing used peripheral blood, obtained 28 days after the second AZD1222 dose. The CDR3 loop reads CASSGRAETQYF. The CDR3 DNA reads as TGTGCCAGCAGCGGGAGGGCAGAGACCCAGTACTTC.